Given below is one TCR beta chain in context. A few counts support this clone. The clone's antigen remains unknown. No much larger clone is present one base from it, and per-base qualities are unavailable. The entire amount of isolated RNA was reverse transcribed using the High Capacity cDNA Reverse Transcription Kit, so the sequenced TCRB transcripts were expressed ones. Naive, central memory and regulatory T cell samples underwent deep immunoSEQ sequencing, averaging around 4 million total reads per sample. After sorted cells were lysed in RLT buffer, RNA was extracted with DNase-treated RNeasy Micro or Mini kits, with the choice depending on cell number. Each cell subset was processed on its own to prevent cross-contamination, while patient and healthy donor samples were processed together. The immunoSEQ multiplex PCR was used to amplify TCRB sequences from cDNA, generating 87-bp fragments that spanned the CDR3 region. The amplicons were sequenced using the Illumina HiSeq platform. Under the source paper's analysis protocol: Synthetic template baselines were used to correct PCR bias computationally, reads within Hamming distance 2 were collapsed, and singletons that could not be merged were discarded. Reads were aligned against IMGT so that V, D and J genes, CDR3 length and insertions or deletions at six rearrangement sites could be assigned. Clonotype counts were normalized to sorted cell number within each subset before computing true diversity and Gini coefficients with the tcR R package. Repertoire sharing was quantified using the overlap coefficient calculated on TCRB nucleotide sequences. Held by TCRdb, this immuneACCESS table contains in-frame sequences only and omits some clones. Under half of the omission traces to an unresolved V gene where checked; the cause of the rest is unknown. The V and J calls and clone size are taken from that table; D and trimming were inferred from the DNA. Within this sample are around 140,000 clones, with roughly 10% of them counted one time only. Approximately 0.7% of the sample comes from the top ten.

This sample was included in a study of beta chain features in type 1 diabetes (dated by TCRdb to 2017 to 2018). Describing the broader study: Mean age, gender distribution, total cell number and subset yield were not different between patients and healthy donors. Naive and central memory subsets were obtained from all 30 or so donors, but regulatory and stem cell-like memory subsets were isolated from only 8 patients and roughly eight healthy donors. The study compared the TCRB repertoires of sorted circulating CD4+ T cell subsets in recently diagnosed type 1 diabetes patients with those in matched healthy donors. A total of some 110 million sorted cells were examined across all samples, and the number of cells per subset was strongly correlated with RNA yield. Points the paper makes about the study in general: Naive, central memory and regulatory TCRB repertoires appeared to be more alike among patients than among healthy donors. Because the HLA sub-analyses included only small numbers of individuals, any influence of HLA type on TCRB rearrangement was left unresolved. At VDJ recombination sites, type 1 diabetes patients had fewer insertions and more deleted nucleotides, which implies abnormalities in thymic rearrangement. Shorter templates might be favored by PCR, yet because patient and control samples were amplified and corrected together, any such skew would affect both groups equally. Sequencing cDNA rather than genomic DNA could over-represent highly expressing activated cells, although activation and CD3 levels did not differ between groups. Type 1 diabetes patients showed a moderate but significant shortening of TCRB CDR3 length in all four CD4+ subsets.

A single peripheral blood draw of about 116 mL on average was collected from each donor into heparinised tubes. Using a panel that included CD45RO, CCR7, CD25, CD127, CD95 and CD27, naive, central memory, regulatory and stem cell-like memory CD4+ T cells were sorted on a BD FACSAria II. Purity was above 95% for every sorted population. PBMCs were separated immediately by Lymphoprep density gradient centrifugation and were stained directly, without being cultured. Samples were stained and sorted in pairs, with one healthy donor and one patient per experiment, so that batch effects were minimized. Sequences were obtained from central memory CD4+ T cells from blood. This sequence originates from a man under 40 with type 1 diabetes.

The bases are TGTGCCAGCAGTTGGACAGGGACCGATAATTCACCCCTCCACTTT. The resulting protein is CASSWTGTDNSPLHF. The sequence is built from TRBV27 and TRBJ1-6; 8 central nucleotides agree with TRBD1. There are 15 amino acids in the CDR3, from cysteine to phenylalanine inclusive. The only DNA kept is the CDR3, 45 bases in frame from the first base. V trim: 4 bases; J trim: 5 bases; unmatched bases: 4. Based on the germline V gene (reference sequence), the CDR1 and CDR2 sequences are MNHEY and SMNVEV.